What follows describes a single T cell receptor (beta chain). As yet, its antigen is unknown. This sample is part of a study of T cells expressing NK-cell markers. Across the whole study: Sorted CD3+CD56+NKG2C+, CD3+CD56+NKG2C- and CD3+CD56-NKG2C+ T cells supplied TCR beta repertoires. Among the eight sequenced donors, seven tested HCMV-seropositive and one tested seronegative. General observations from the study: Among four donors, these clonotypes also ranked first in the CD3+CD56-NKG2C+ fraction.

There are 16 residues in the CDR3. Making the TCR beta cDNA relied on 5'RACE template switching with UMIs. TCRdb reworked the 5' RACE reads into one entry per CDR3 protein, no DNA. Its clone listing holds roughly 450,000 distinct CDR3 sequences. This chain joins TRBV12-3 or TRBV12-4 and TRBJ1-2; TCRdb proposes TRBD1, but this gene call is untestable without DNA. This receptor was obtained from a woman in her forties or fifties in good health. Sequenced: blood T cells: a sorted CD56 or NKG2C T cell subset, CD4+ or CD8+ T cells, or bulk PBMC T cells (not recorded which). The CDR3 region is CASNPGGTGGCNGYTF.